This TCR beta chain was retrieved from a study of cytomegalovirus exposure and HLA in healthy donors (dated by TCRdb to about 2017). Describing the broader study: An earlier analysis of several hundred of the donors reported 250 to 350 Gb of sequence data and some 120 million unique TCR beta sequences from roughly 180 million T cells. The study aimed to test whether signatures of past pathogen exposure could be identified by cataloging public T cell receptors. A later genetic analysis used genome-wide SNP genotypes for about 60% of the roughly 700 donors, treating that subset as a discovery cohort. Besides the first cohort of around 700 subjects, a separate validation cohort made up of over 100 different subjects was used. Rather than using new phenotypic data, the later analysis identified candidate immune exposures from TCR beta sequences and from how often those sequences occurred across donors. HLA typing covered class I and class II loci at four-digit resolution. In a later analysis, previously published TCR beta repertoires from several hundred donors were re-analyzed and high-resolution HLA genotyping was added so that TCR occurrence patterns could be studied. An early release that covered roughly 600 HLA-typed donors contained around 300 gigabases of sequencing data and 80 million or so unique TCR sequences. Of the 350 to 450 genotyped donors, approximately 83% fell in the genetic ancestry cluster associated with self-reported Caucasian donors. The T cell repertoires of under 750 subjects were profiled by immunosequencing and related to cytomegalovirus serostatus. An earlier analysis of fewer than 700 of the donors applied high-throughput TCR beta sequencing to assess whether each TCR beta V gene segment acted as functional or pseudogenic. To predict cytomegalovirus infection status, the study combined high-throughput TCR immunosequencing, statistical association of individual TCRs with disease status, and machine learning. Among about 400 genotyped donors of the cohort, an average of approximately 220,000 unique TCR beta nucleotide sequences was sequenced per donor, of which 15% to 20% were non-productive. Donor age, sex, ethnicity and CMV serostatus were compiled together with the repertoire data. All discovery cohort repertoires had been generated on a single sequencing platform. About five DR-DQ haplotypes were handled as single units for association and clustering, since linkage in the cohort was strong. Typing coverage varied by locus: roughly 629-640 donors for A, B, C, DRB1 and DQB1; some 520 for DQA1; about 590 for DPA1; roughly 450 for DPB1.

The paper's findings and limits, for the study overall: In a later genetic analysis, a missense DCLRE1C variant was associated with V-gene and J-gene trimming of TCR beta chains, and the association was replicated in an independent cohort. In a later analysis, most CMV-associated TCR beta chains were found to appear HLA-restricted, with HLA associations seemingly driven largely by CMV exposure. In a later analysis, TCR association rates were found to vary across HLA loci, with the most associated TCRs seen for DRB1 alleles and the fewest for HLA-C alleles. A cluster of highly shared sequence variants was judged likely to be a technical artifact of the sequencing pipeline. Correlated functional status among segregating V segments might reflect linkage disequilibrium, but an unknown experimental factor could not be ruled out. This cohort had only TCR beta chains sequenced, and the lack of alpha or paired-chain data limited which features could be detected. The study gave a list of over 150 TCR beta chains associated with cytomegalovirus. While some public TCRs were present in many individuals, most TCR sequences turned up only very rarely across donors. Sequencing depth was assumed to be roughly uniform across donors in the presence/absence analyses, though that assumption may not hold. Because some donors lacked HLA typing at each locus, the association tests relied only on the typed subset. A later analysis found that HLA-associated TCR beta chains were more clonally expanded and had lower generation probabilities than equally common non-associated chains. A few of the identified cytomegalovirus-associated TCR beta chains were confirmed in vitro to be specific for cytomegalovirus antigens. Assigning TCR associations to individual alleles was difficult when HLA alleles, especially DR and DQ, strongly co-occurred. In a later genetic analysis, fewer N-insertions in productive TCRs were reported among donors in an Asian-associated ancestry cluster than the roughly 640-donor mean. The earlier analysis of 587 of the donors excluded roughly 17 rarely observed V segments, including chromosome 9 orphons, because counts were too low. In a later analysis, 15,000 to 20,000 TCR beta sequences were associated with specific HLA alleles at a false discovery rate of 0.05. It was suggested by the authors that the approach could potentially be generalized to other disease states and immunological phenotypes. Broadly in line with IMGT annotations, most TCR beta V segments showed up in productive rearrangements about 87% or about 30% of the time in an earlier analysis of roughly 590 of the donors. A further reported finding was that TCR beta sequences accurately predicted the HLA-A and HLA-B alleles for most subjects in the first cohort. According to a later analysis, parvovirus B19, influenza, CMV and Epstein-Barr virus appeared linked to several top co-occurrence clusters. In both the original and validation cohorts, the classifier was reported to diagnose cytomegalovirus status with high specificity and sensitivity. CMV serostatus was the only immune exposure information available for the cohort.

In this sample, this clone turned up once. No cognate antigen has been identified for it. There are no base qualities to consult, and no much larger clone falls within one base. Libraries were constructed by the immunoSEQ multiplex PCR assay. For the multiplex PCR, a mixture combining 60 forward primers for TCR Vbeta segments and 13 reverse primers for TCR Jbeta segments was used. The CDR3 region of rearranged TCR beta genes was amplified from genomic DNA with a multiplex PCR assay. Amplified TCR beta libraries were sequenced as 87-base-pair reads on the Illumina HiSeq System. Concerning the study's data processing: Across the 600 to 700 repertoires, a later analysis counted some 80 million unique TCR beta chains, 9.5 million to 13 million of which were shared by at least two donors. Raw reads were error-corrected and collapsed into unique sequences by a nearest-neighbor algorithm in which closely related sequences were merged to remove PCR and sequencing errors. CDR3 sequences were aligned to IMGT reference sequences to assign V, D and J gene segments. For a sequence to be retained, at least a six-nucleotide match to both a V gene segment and a J gene segment was required. A rearrangement counted as productive if the CDR3 had no stop codons and remained in frame with V and J, and every other rearrangement counted as non-productive. CDR3 was defined by IMGT convention, running from the second conserved V-encoded cysteine to the conserved J-encoded phenylalanine. The earlier analysis of a few hundred of the donors excluded sequences that lacked an unambiguous match to a single V gene segment. An earlier analysis of approximately 590 of the donors classified V segments as functional when productive rearrangements were above 56.7% and as segregating when the standard deviation between donors was above 5%. To diagnose cytomegalovirus status from the catalog of TCR beta chain sequences, a statistical classification framework was built. In a later analysis, V and J genes were assigned by comparing TCR nucleotide sequences against IMGT/GENE-DB human TR gene sequences. The TCRdist pipeline was used in a later analysis to assign CDR3 sequences and most-parsimonious VDJ recombination scenarios. In a later analysis, each TCR beta chain was defined by its CDR3 amino acid sequence together with its V-gene family, and reads without a unique V-gene family were excluded. As a way to deal with suspected cross-contamination and a sequencing artifact, a later analysis dropped under 600 nucleotide sequences that were highly shared and had low generation probability. For each public chain, a later analysis derived a clonal expansion index from normalized ranks of inferred template counts within each repertoire. Generation probabilities in a later analysis came from a VDJ recombination model fitted to out-of-frame rearrangements, and those results were checked against IGoR. A later analysis scored TCR-TCR, TCR-HLA and TCR-CMV co-occurrence with hypergeometric tests, applying a repertoire-size bias correction to TCR pairs. False discovery rates were estimated in a later analysis by permuting HLA or CMV assignments 20 times. In a later analysis, co-occurring TCRs were grouped using DBSCAN, with TCRdist sequence similarity added in when clustering inside HLA-allele-positive subsets. Repertoires with fewer than 30,000 or more than 120,000 public chains, plus five repertoires with anomalous nucleotide sharing, were excluded from co-occurrence clustering. TCRdb retrieved this table from immuneACCESS and kept in-frame rearrangements only. Not all clones are present; in checked studies, unresolved V genes account for under half, and no reason is known for the remainder. D and trimming come from the DNA, and the V and J calls and clone size come from that table. This sample is represented by around 280,000 clones; about 90% of them were singletons. Approximately 2% of the sample is held by the ten biggest clonotypes.

In total, about 650 healthy bone marrow donors made up the cohort. Cohort members were all nominally healthy when sampled, although unrecorded immune exposures were likely present. The donor was CMV seronegative and was included in the group of 352 seronegative cohort members. A peripheral blood sample was collected from each donor, and TCR beta sequencing was performed on peripheral blood mononuclear cells. The Qiagen DNeasy Blood Extraction Kit was used to extract genomic DNA from the blood cell samples. The clonotype originates from a woman aged 18 to 35 in good health and CMV-seronegative. The sample comprised PBMCs.

The nucleotide sequence reads TGTGCCAGCAGCCAAGAGGACAGCTTCTACAATGAGCAGTTCTTC. Translated, this gives CASSQEDSFYNEQFF. The V and J segments used are TRBV4-2 and TRBJ2-1, with a tentative D gene TRBD1 over 6 matching bases. Per the germline V gene, LGHNA is the CDR1 and YNFKEQ is the CDR2. From the cysteine through the phenylalanine, the CDR3 covers 15 amino acids. Left in the record is the CDR3 DNA by itself, 45 bases read in frame from the first base. A distance of 9 bases separates the germline ends of V and J, which lose 0 bases and 3 bases respectively.